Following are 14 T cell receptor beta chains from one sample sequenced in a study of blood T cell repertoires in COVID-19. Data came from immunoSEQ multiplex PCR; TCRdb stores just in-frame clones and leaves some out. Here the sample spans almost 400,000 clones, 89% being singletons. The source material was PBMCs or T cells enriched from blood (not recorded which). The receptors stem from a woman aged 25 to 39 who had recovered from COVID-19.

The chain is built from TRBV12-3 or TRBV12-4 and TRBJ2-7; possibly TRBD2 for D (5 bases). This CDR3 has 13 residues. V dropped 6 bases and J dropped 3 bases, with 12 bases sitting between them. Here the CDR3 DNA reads TGTGCCAGCAGCCTTCGCCGGGACTACGAGCAGTACTTC. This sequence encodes CASSLRRDYEQYF.

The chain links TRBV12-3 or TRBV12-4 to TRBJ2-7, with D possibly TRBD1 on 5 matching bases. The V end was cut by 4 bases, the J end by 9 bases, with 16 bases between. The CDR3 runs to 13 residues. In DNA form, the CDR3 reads TGTGCCAGCAGTTCCCGACAGTCCCTGACGCAGTACTTC. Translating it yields CASSSRQSLTQYF.

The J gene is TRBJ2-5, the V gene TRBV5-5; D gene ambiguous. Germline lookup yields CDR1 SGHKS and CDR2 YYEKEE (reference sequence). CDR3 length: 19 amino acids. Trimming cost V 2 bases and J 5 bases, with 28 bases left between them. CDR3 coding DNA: TGTGCCAGCAGCTTTTTCATCCCCCTAATCCTTTTTGATATGGAGACCCAGTACTTC. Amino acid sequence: CASSFFIPLILFDMETQYF.

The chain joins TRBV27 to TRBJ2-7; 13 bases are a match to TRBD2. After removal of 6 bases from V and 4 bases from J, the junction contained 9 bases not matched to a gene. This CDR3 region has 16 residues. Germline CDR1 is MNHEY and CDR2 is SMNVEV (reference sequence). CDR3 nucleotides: TGTGCCAGCAGGATGACCGGGACTAGCGGGGATTACGAGCAGTACTTC. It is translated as CASRMTGTSGDYEQYF.

The CDR3 sequence: CASSLEDRAYNEQFF. The CDR3, as DNA: TGTGCCAGCAGCTTAGAAGACAGGGCCTACAATGAGCAGTTCTTC. The chain joins TRBV7-6 to TRBJ2-1; 7 bases align to TRBD1. Losses at the gene ends were 1 base for V and 2 bases for J; bases not matched to a gene: 2. The CDR3 totals 15 residues. Germline loops: CDR1 SGHVS, CDR2 FNYEAQ.

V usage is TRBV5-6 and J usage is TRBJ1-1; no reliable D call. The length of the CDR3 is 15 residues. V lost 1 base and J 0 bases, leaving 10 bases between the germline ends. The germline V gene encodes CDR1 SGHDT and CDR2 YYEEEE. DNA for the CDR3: TGTGCCAGCAGCTTGATCAAGAACATGAACACTGAAGCTTTCTTT. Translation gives CASSLIKNMNTEAFF.

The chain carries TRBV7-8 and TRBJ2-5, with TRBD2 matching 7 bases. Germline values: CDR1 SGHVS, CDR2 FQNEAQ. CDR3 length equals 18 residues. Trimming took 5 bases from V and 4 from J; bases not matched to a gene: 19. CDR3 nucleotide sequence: TGTGCCAGCAGCCCACACCGTCTGCCTACACCGGGGGGAGAGACCCAGTACTTC. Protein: CASSPHRLPTPGGETQYF.

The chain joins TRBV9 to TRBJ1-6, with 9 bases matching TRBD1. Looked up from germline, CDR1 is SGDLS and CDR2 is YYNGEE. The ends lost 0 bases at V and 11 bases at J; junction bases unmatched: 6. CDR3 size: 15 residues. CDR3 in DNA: TGTGCCAGCAGCGTAGCGGGACAGGGCAGCACACCCCTCCACTTT. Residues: CASSVAGQGSTPLHF.

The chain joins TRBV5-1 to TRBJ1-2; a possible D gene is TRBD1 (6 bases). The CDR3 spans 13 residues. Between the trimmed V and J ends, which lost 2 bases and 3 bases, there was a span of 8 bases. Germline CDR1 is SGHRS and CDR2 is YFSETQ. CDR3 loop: CASSFKGDYGYTF. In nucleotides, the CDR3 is TGCGCCAGCAGCTTCAAGGGGGACTATGGCTACACCTTC.

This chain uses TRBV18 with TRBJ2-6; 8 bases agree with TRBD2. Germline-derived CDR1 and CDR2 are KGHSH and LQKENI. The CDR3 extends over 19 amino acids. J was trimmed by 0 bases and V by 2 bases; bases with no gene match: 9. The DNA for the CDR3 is TGTGCCAGCTCACCAGAGCGGGGGAGGGGGAACTCTGGGGCCAACGTCCTGACTTTC. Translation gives CASSPERGRGNSGANVLTF. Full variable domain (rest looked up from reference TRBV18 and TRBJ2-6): NAGVMQNPRHLVRRRGQEARLRCSPMKGHSHVYWYRQLPEEGLKFMVYLQKENIIDESGMPKERFSAEFPKEGPSILRIQQVVRGDSAAYFCASSPERGRGNSGANVLTFGAGSRLTVL.

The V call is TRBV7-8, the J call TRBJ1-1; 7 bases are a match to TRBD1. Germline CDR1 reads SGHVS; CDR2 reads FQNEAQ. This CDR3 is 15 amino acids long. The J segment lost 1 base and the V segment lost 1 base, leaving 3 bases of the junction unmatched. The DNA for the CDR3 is TGTGCCAGCAGCTTAGAGACAGGGTCGAACACTGAAGCTTTCTTT. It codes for CASSLETGSNTEAFF.

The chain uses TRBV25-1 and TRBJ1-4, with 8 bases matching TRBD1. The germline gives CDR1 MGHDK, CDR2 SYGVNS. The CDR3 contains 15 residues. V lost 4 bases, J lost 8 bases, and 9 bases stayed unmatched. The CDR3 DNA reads TGTGCCAGCAGTGTCCACGGGACAGGTGGGGAAAAACTGTTTTTT. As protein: CASSVHGTGGEKLFF.

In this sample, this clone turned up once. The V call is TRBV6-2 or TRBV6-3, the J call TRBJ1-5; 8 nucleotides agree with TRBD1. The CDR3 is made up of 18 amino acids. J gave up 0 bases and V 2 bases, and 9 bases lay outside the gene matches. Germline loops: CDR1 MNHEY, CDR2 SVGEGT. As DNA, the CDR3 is TGTGCCAGCAGTTACCAACCAGGACAGGGCTTTAGCAATCAGCCCCAGCATTTT. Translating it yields CASSYQPGQGFSNQPQHF.

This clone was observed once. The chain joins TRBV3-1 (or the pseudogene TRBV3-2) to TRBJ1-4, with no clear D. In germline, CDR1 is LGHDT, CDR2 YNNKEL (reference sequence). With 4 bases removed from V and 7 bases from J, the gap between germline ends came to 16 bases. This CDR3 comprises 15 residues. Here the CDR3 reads CASSPENSWAEKLFF. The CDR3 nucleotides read TGTGCCAGCAGCCCCGAAAACTCATGGGCTGAAAAACTGTTTTTT.